This T cell receptor (beta chain) was recovered during a study of T-cell reconstitution after alpha-beta-depleted transplantation in children. Overall study findings and caveats: Roughly two months post-transplant, alpha-beta T cells reportedly originated from several hundred graft clones that had expanded. The study traced high day-60 TCRbeta diversity in some patients to surviving recipient T cells and thymic progenitors.

Germline CDR1 SGHRS, CDR2 YFSETQ. The CDR3 covers 17 residues. The J segment lost 2 bases and the V segment lost 4 bases, leaving 7 bases of the junction unmatched. Unique molecular identifiers were incorporated when the TCRbeta library was constructed. TCRdb recomputed calls from the PCR reads with MiXCR, one row per CDR3 protein. The sample shows about 160,000 distinct CDR3 sequences, more than 9.5% of them seen only once. The table lists this clonotype with a few counts. Its specificity is not known. The chain employs TRBV5-1 and TRBJ2-6; TRBD1 matches 9 bases. The sample in question was PBMCs, obtained before TCRalphabeta/CD19-depleted stem cell transplant. The sequence derives from a boy younger than 10 with acute myeloid leukemia, due to receive a stem cell transplant. CDR3 sequence reads: CASSRDRELTGANVLTF. The DNA for the CDR3 is TGCGCCAGCAGCCGGGACAGGGAACTAACTGGGGCCAACGTCCTGACTTTC.